Presented here are 21 T cell receptor beta chains from one specimen sequenced in a study of blood T cell repertoires in COVID-19. Data came from immunoSEQ multiplex PCR; TCRdb stores just in-frame clones and leaves some out. The sample has about 250,000 clones, 88% seen once. Sequencing was done on a sample of peripheral blood. Receptors were obtained from a man older than 75 with acute or convalescent COVID-19.

This clone was counted a few times. The chain employs TRBV10-3 and TRBJ1-5; no clear D. Germline assignment: CDR1 ENHRY and CDR2 SYGVKD. Between the trimmed V and J ends, which lost 0 bases and 2 bases, there was a span of 5 bases. The CDR3 is made up of 14 amino acids. CDR3 nucleotide sequence: TGTGCCATCAGTGAGTCGGTAGGCAATCAGCCCCAGCATTTT. It is translated as CAISESVGNQPQHF.

This clone has a handful of counts. V is TRBV10-3 and J is TRBJ2-2; TRBD2 is a possible D gene (6 bases). V was trimmed by 2 bases and J by 3 bases, leaving 10 bases between them. Germline V gene sequence: CDR1 ENHRY, CDR2 SYGVKD. This CDR3 has 15 residues. Written as DNA, the CDR3 is TGTGCCATCAGTGAGAATGGAGGGGACACCGGGGAGCTGTTTTTT. As protein: CAISENGGDTGELFF.

This chain uses TRBV28 with TRBJ1-4; perhaps TRBD1 as D (6 bases). This CDR3 contains 12 residues. V shed 7 bases and J shed 5 bases, with 8 bases lying between them. Germline V gene data show CDR1 as MDHEN and CDR2 as SYDVKM. The CDR3 nucleotides are TGTGCCAGCAAAACAGGGAATGAAAAACTGTTTTTT. This encodes CASKTGNEKLFF. The variable domain in full, completed from reference TRBV28 and TRBJ1-4, reads DVKVTQSSRYLVKRTGEKVFLECVQDMDHENMFWYRQDPGLGLRLIYFSYDVKMKEKGDIPEGYSVSREKKERFSLILESASTNQTSMYLCASKTGNEKLFFGSGTQLSVL.

The V gene is TRBV28, the J gene TRBJ1-2, with 7 bases matching TRBD1. The CDR3 totals 14 residues. CDR1 is MDHEN, CDR2 SYDVKM, per germline. Losses at the gene ends were 3 bases for V and 5 bases for J; bases not matched to a gene: 6. The CDR3 sequence: CASSFGGQSYGYTF. In DNA form, the CDR3 reads TGTGCCAGCAGTTTTGGGGGACAGAGTTATGGCTACACCTTC.

This clone was found once. The chain is built from TRBV9 and TRBJ1-1; TRBD1 aligns across 7 bases. Germline V lookup: CDR1 SGDLS, CDR2 YYNGEE. Germline trimming cut 4 bases from V and 2 bases from J; bases unmatched to any gene: 17. The CDR3 spans 18 residues. The CDR3 region has the DNA TGTGCCAGCAGCCCCCCGGGACGACAGGGCCGTCATAACACTGAAGCTTTCTTT. Its translation is CASSPPGRQGRHNTEAFF. Looking up the rest from reference TRBV9 and TRBJ1-1 gives the full variable domain: DSGVTQTPKHLITATGQRVTLRCSPRSGDLSVYWYQQSLDQGLQFLIQYYNGEERAKGNILERFSAQQFPDLHSELNLSSLELGDSALYFCASSPPGRQGRHNTEAFFGQGTRLTVV.

Written as DNA, the CDR3 is TGTGCCAGTAGTAGGGGACAGACTTATGGAAACACTGAAGCTTTCTTT. Translated: CASSRGQTYGNTEAFF. V is TRBV19 and J is TRBJ1-1; 7 nucleotides align to TRBD1. V shed 4 bases and J 2 bases; nucleotides not matched to a gene: 10. CDR3 size: 16 residues. Germline loops: CDR1 LNHDA, CDR2 SQIVND (reference sequence).

J is TRBJ2-2 and V is TRBV6-1; D unclear. In germline, CDR1 is MNHNS, CDR2 SASEGT. Trimming took 1 base from V and 6 from J, leaving 9 bases between them. The CDR3 has 14 residues. This CDR3 reads CASSEGVSAGELFF. In nucleotides, the CDR3 is TGTGCCAGCAGTGAAGGCGTCTCGGCCGGGGAGCTGTTTTTT.

The chain has TRBV27 and TRBJ1-6, with a tentative D call TRBD1 (5 bases). Trimming shortened V by 4 bases and J by 8 bases, and 9 bases separated the two germline ends. Germline assignment: CDR1 MNHEY and CDR2 SMNVEV (reference sequence). CDR3 length equals 13 residues. CDR3 region: CASSYAGYSPLHF. The CDR3 nucleotides read TGTGCCAGCAGTTATGCAGGGTATTCACCCCTCCACTTT.

V and J are TRBV3-1 (or the pseudogene TRBV3-2) and TRBJ1-1; no clear D gene. Germline loops: CDR1 LGHDT, CDR2 YNNKEL (reference sequence). The ends were cut back, 5 bases at V and 1 base at J, with 8 bases in the middle. CDR3 length: 13 residues. The DNA for the CDR3 is TGTGCCAGCAGCTTGGGGAGGAACACTGAAGCTTTCTTT. Protein product: CASSLGRNTEAFF.

The V call is TRBV11-1, the J call TRBJ1-2; 8 bases align to TRBD1. This CDR3 has 14 amino acids. In germline, CDR1 is SGHAT, CDR2 FQDESV (reference sequence). The ends lost 5 bases at V and 3 bases at J; junction bases unmatched: 5. CDR3 DNA: TGTGCCAGCAGCATGGACAGGGCCGACTATGGCTACACCTTC. Protein sequence: CASSMDRADYGYTF.

The rearrangement uses TRBV18 and TRBJ2-5; possible D gene TRBD2, 5 bases. Trimming stripped 3 bases from V and 3 bases from J, with 14 bases between. Looked up from germline, CDR1 is KGHSH and CDR2 is LQKENI. The CDR3 length is 15 residues. The DNA for the CDR3 is TGTGCCAGCTCACCGCTTCGGGGTGAGGAAGAGACCCAGTACTTC. Its translation is CASSPLRGEEETQYF.

The J gene is TRBJ1-1, the V gene TRBV25-1, with TRBD1 matching over 7 bases. Germline V gives CDR1 MGHDK, CDR2 SYGVNS. V lost 4 bases to trimming and J lost 1 base; unmatched junction nucleotides: 6. The CDR3 runs to 15 residues. The CDR3 DNA sequence: TGTGCCAGCAGTGTGTCAGGGGGTGGGAACACTGAAGCTTTCTTT. Protein sequence: CASSVSGGGNTEAFF.

J is TRBJ2-7 and V is TRBV2; TRBD1 matches at 7 bases. Losses at the gene ends were 5 bases for V and 7 bases for J; bases not matched to a gene: 14. The CDR3 extends over 15 amino acids. Germline assignment: CDR1 SNHLY and CDR2 FYNNEI. The CDR3, as DNA: TGTGCCAGCAGTCCCCGGACAGGCAGCCAAAGGGAGCAGTACTTC. This sequence encodes CASSPRTGSQREQYF.

This clone has a single count. The rearrangement uses TRBV9 and TRBJ2-2; possibly TRBD1 for D (5 bases). Germline CDR1 SGDLS, CDR2 YYNGEE. V was clipped by 4 bases and J by 8 bases, with 12 bases between them. The CDR3 extends over 13 amino acids. This CDR3 reads CASSRDPGGELFF. DNA for the CDR3: TGTGCCAGCAGCCGAGATCCAGGGGGGGAGCTGTTTTTT. Combining the CDR3 with reference TRBV9 and TRBJ2-2 gives the whole variable domain DSGVTQTPKHLITATGQRVTLRCSPRSGDLSVYWYQQSLDQGLQFLIQYYNGEERAKGNILERFSAQQFPDLHSELNLSSLELGDSALYFCASSRDPGGELFFGEGSRLTVL.

The V call is TRBV6-1, the J call TRBJ1-4; tentative D call: TRBD1 (5 bases). The CDR3 runs 19 residues. CDR1 MNHNS and CDR2 SASEGT come from the germline V gene. V dropped 2 bases and J dropped 0 bases, with 19 bases sitting between them. The DNA of the CDR3 is TGTGCCAGCAGTGAATGGGATGGTGGGGCGCTTTCAACTAATGAAAAACTGTTTTTT. It specifies CASSEWDGGALSTNEKLFF.

This chain links TRBV6-6 with TRBJ2-1; 13 nucleotides line up with TRBD2. Germline V gives CDR1 MNHNY, CDR2 SVGAGI (reference sequence). This CDR3 has 20 amino acids. With V trimmed by 5 bases and J by 1 base, 14 bases remained unmatched. The CDR3 DNA follows: TGTGCCAGCAGTCCCATTGGACTAGCGGGAGAGAGGTTTTCCTACAATGAGCAGTTCTTC. It yields the protein CASSPIGLAGERFSYNEQFF.

The chain has TRBV3-1 (or the pseudogene TRBV3-2) and TRBJ2-2; tentative D call: TRBD2 (6 bases). V was shortened by 4 bases and J by 0 bases, with 9 bases between the two germline ends. The CDR3 is 15 residues long. CDR1 and CDR2 (germline): LGHDT, YNNKEL (reference sequence). CDR3 coding DNA: TGTGCCAGCAGCCGGGGGGTTACGAACACCGGGGAGCTGTTTTTT. This encodes CASSRGVTNTGELFF.

The genes are TRBV5-1 and TRBJ2-5, with a tentative D call TRBD1 (5 bases). The V end was cut by 0 bases, the J end by 1 base, with 7 bases between. The CDR3 is 14 residues long. Looked up from germline, CDR1 is SGHRS and CDR2 is YFSETQ. The CDR3 is CASSLGQSQETQYF. The DNA for the CDR3 is TGCGCCAGCAGCTTGGGACAGTCCCAAGAGACCCAGTACTTC. Drawing the rest from reference TRBV5-1 and TRBJ2-5, the complete variable domain is KAGVTQTPRYLIKTRGQQVTLSCSPISGHRSVSWYQQTPGQGLQFLFEYFSETQRNKGNFPGRFSGRQFSNSRSEMNVSTLELGDSALYLCASSLGQSQETQYFGPGTRLLVL.

In this sample, this clone turned up once. The chain couples TRBV19 to TRBJ2-7; a possible D gene is TRBD2 (5 bases). Germline loops: CDR1 LNHDA, CDR2 SQIVND (reference sequence). The CDR3 covers 16 residues. With 5 bases removed from V and 1 base from J, the gap between germline ends came to 18 bases. CDR3 loop: CASSDPGWRPSYEQYF. The CDR3 nucleotides read TGTGCCAGTAGTGACCCGGGATGGCGGCCTTCCTACGAGCAGTACTTC.

The J gene is TRBJ1-2, the V gene TRBV6-6, with D tentatively TRBD1 (6 bases). CDR3 length: 14 amino acids. Germline V gives CDR1 MNHNY, CDR2 SVGAGI (reference sequence). V was pared by 1 base and J by 2 bases, with 8 bases between. In nucleotides, the CDR3 is TGTGCCAGCAGTTACTACGGACAGAACTATGGCTACACCTTC. Protein sequence: CASSYYGQNYGYTF.

This clone was counted only a few times. The J gene is TRBJ1-2, the V gene TRBV6-2 or TRBV6-3; D is undetermined. CDR1 and CDR2 (germline): MNHEY, SVGEGT. The ends were cut back, 6 bases at V and 8 bases at J, with 16 bases in the middle. The CDR3 extends over 13 amino acids. The CDR3, as DNA: TGTGCCAGCAGCACCGGAAAACCGGGGGGCTACACCTTC. It translates to CASSTGKPGGYTF.